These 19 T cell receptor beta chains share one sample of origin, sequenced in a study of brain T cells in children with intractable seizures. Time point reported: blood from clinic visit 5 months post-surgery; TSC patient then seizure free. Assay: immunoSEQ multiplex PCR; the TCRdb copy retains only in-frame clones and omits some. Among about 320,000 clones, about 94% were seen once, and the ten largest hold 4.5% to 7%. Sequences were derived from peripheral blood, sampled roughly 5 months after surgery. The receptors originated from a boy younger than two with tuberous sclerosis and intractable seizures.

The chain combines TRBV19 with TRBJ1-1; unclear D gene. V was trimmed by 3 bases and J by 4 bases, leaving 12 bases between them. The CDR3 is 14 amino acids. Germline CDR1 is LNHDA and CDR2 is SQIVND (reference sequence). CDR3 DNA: TGTGCCAGTAGTATTCTTCCGATGAGCACTGAAGCTTTCTTT. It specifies CASSILPMSTEAFF.

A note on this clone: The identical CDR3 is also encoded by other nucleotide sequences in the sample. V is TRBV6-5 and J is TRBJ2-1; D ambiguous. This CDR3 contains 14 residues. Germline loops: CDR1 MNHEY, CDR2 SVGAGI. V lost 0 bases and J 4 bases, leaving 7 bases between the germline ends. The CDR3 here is CASSYSGSYNEQFF. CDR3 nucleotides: TGTGCCAGCAGTTACTCGGGTTCATACAATGAGCAGTTCTTC.

The CDR3 loop is CASSSRLAVNNEQFF. Written as DNA, the CDR3 is TGTGCCAGCAGCTCCCGACTAGCGGTCAATAATGAGCAGTTCTTC. V gene TRBV5-4 combines with J gene TRBJ2-1; TRBD2 aligns across 9 bases. The CDR3 covers 15 residues. Germline V gene lookup returns CDR1 SGHNT and CDR2 YYREEE (reference sequence). J lost 7 bases, V lost 3 bases, and 8 bases had no gene match.

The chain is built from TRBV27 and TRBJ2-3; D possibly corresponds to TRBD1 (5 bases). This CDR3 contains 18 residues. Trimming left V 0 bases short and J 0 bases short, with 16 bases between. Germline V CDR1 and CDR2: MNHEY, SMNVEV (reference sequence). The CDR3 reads CASSLSFADSHSTDTQYF. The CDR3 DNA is TGTGCCAGCAGTTTATCGTTTGCAGACAGCCATAGCACAGATACGCAGTATTTT.

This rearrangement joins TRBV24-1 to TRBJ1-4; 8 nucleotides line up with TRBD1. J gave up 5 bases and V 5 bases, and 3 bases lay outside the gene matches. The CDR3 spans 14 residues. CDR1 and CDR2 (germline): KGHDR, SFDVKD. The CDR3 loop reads CATSGTGRNEKLFF. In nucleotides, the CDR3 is TGTGCCACCAGTGGGACAGGGAGGAATGAAAAACTGTTTTTT.

CDR3 sequence reads: CASSKDSWAQYF. Here the CDR3 DNA reads TGTGCCAGCAGTAAGGACAGTTGGGCCCAGTACTTC. V usage is TRBV12-3 or TRBV12-4 and J usage is TRBJ2-5; possible D gene TRBD1, 6 bases. This CDR3 is built from 12 residues. Trimming pared 5 bases from V and 9 bases from J, leaving 13 bases between.

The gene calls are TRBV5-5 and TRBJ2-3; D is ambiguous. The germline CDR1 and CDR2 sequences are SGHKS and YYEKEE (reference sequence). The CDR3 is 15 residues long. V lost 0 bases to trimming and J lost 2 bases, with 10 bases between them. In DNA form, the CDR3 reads TGTGCCAGCAGCTTGGCCACAAGGATCACAGATACGCAGTATTTT. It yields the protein CASSLATRITDTQYF.

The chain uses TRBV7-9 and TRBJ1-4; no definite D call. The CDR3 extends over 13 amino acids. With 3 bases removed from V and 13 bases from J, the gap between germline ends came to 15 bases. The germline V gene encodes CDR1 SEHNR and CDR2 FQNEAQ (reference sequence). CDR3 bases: TGTGCCAGCAGCTTTAGGGATCAAGGCGGACTGTTTTTT. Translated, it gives CASSFRDQGGLFF.

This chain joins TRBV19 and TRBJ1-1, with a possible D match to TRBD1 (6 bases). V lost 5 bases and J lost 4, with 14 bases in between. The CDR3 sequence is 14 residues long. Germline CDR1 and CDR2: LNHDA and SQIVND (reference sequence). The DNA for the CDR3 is TGTGCCAGTAGTTCTACAGGGTTTATCACTGAAGCTTTCTTT. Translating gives CASSSTGFITEAFF.

The CDR3 here is CATSGPTGGSSEAFF. As DNA, the CDR3 is TGTGCCACCAGTGGTCCCACAGGGGGTTCAAGTGAAGCTTTCTTT. The V gene is TRBV24-1, the J gene TRBJ1-1; TRBD1 matches 8 bases. The germline gives CDR1 KGHDR, CDR2 SFDVKD. There are 15 residues in the CDR3. V dropped 5 bases and J dropped 7; count of bases not matched to a gene: 11.

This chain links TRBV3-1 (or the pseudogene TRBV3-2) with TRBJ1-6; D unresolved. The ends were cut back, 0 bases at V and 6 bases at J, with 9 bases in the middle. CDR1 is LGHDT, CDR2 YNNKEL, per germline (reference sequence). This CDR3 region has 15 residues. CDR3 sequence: CASSQEASPNSPLHF. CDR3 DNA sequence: TGTGCCAGCAGCCAAGAAGCCAGCCCTAATTCACCCCTCCACTTT.

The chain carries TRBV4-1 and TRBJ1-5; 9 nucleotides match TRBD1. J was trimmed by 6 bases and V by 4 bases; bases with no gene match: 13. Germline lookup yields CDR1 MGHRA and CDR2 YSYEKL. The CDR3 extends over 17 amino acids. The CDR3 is CASSLVGTDRGGQPQHF. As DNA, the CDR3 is TGCGCCAGCAGCCTAGTGGGGACTGACAGGGGGGGTCAGCCCCAGCATTTT.

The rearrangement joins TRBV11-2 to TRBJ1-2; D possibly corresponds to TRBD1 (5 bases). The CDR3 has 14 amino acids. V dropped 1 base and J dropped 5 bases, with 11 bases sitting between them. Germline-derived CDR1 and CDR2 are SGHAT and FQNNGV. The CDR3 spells CASSLVPGAYGYTF. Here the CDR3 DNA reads TGTGCCAGCAGCTTAGTCCCCGGGGCGTATGGCTACACCTTC.

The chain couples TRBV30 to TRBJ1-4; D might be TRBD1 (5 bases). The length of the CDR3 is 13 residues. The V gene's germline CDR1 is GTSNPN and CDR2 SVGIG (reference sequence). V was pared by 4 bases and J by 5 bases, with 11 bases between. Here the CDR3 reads CAWNRQMNEKLFF. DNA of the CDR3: TGTGCCTGGAACAGGCAAATGAATGAAAAACTGTTTTTT.

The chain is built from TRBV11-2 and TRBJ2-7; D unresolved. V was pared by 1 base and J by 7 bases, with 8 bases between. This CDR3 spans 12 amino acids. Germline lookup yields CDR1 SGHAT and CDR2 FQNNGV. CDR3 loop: CASSLVVGEQYF. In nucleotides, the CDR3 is TGTGCCAGCAGCTTAGTAGTGGGGGAGCAGTACTTC.

The CDR3 region is CASSYRDRVSHEQFF. The CDR3 DNA is TGCGCCAGCAGCTACCGGGACAGGGTTTCTCATGAGCAGTTCTTC. V usage is TRBV5-1 and J usage is TRBJ2-1; 9 nucleotides align to TRBD1. The V and J ends lost 3 bases and 8 bases, in that order; junction bases with no gene match: 9. Germline V lookup: CDR1 SGHRS, CDR2 YFSETQ. The CDR3 consists of 15 residues.

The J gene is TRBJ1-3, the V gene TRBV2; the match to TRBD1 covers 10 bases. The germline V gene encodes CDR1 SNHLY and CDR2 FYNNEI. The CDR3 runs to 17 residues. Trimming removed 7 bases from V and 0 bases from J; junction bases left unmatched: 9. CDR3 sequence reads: CASTVQGTGVSGNTIYF. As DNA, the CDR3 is TGTGCCAGCACTGTACAAGGGACAGGGGTCTCTGGAAACACCATATATTTT.

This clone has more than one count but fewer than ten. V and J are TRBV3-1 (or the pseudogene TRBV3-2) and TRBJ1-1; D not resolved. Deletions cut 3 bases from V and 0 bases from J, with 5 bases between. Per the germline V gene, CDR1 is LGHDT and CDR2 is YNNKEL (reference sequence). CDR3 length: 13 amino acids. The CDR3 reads CASSQRLNTEAFF. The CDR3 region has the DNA TGTGCCAGCAGCCAGAGACTGAACACTGAAGCTTTCTTT.

The CDR3 reads CASSPRVLGNTEAFF. The CDR3 region has the DNA TGCGCCAGCAGCCCACGGGTATTGGGGAACACTGAAGCTTTCTTT. The chain has TRBV4-1 and TRBJ1-1; D gene uncertain. The CDR3 consists of 15 residues. Germline CDR1 MGHRA, CDR2 YSYEKL. Trimming removed 4 bases at V and 1 base at J, with 13 bases between.